This TCR beta chain was recorded in a study of post-analysis software for immune sequencing data (dated by TCRdb to 2013 to 2016). Regarding the study in general: The recorded disease courses included relapsing-remitting, secondary progressive and progressive-relapsing multiple sclerosis, and some patients had no subtype annotation. The patient repertoires were set against eleven to twelve previously published healthy control repertoires from donors whose ages ranged from roughly 6 to 25 years. A subset of samples was prepared in parallel using single-end sample barcoding, then pooled and co-amplified after Illumina adapter ligation.

Comment on this clonotype: The antigen it binds to is not known. No quality values exist for individual bases; no much larger clone is one base distant.

To demonstrate the VDJtools post-analysis software, the study profiled TCR beta repertoires from the peripheral blood of about 13 young patients with multiple sclerosis. The multiple sclerosis patients were children and adolescents ranging in age from 6 to 15 years. The method behind the library was PCR. For sequencing, an Illumina HiSeq 2500 was employed. Unique molecular identifiers were incorporated into TCR beta cDNA libraries to reduce PCR and sequencing biases. Every 1 to 10 million input T cells yielded 500,000 or so cDNA molecules, meaning each molecule approximated one T cell. Patient libraries were prepared and sequenced with the same protocol used for the earlier healthy control dataset. Samples belonging to the same batch were prepared together, multiplexed and sequenced on a shared HiSeq lane. The paper's processing steps were these. Raw barcoded reads were processed with MIGEC, and single-read molecular identifier groups were discarded before consensus assembly and CDR3 extraction. Clonotype tables were post-analysed with VDJtools, normalizing diversity by down-sampling all datasets to the smallest sample size. To correct batch-related cross-sample contamination, repertoire overlap clustering matched CDR3 amino acid sequences but not nucleotide sequences. Through fastp at Q25 and MiXCR, TCRdb rebuilt clones from the public reads, retaining in-frame beta chains. Each entry is one CDR3 protein sequence, shown with its most common DNA and genes. The V and J calls here are based on TCRdb, not the publication. The sample table lists roughly 800,000 distinct CDR3 sequences, about half of them with a count of one. 4.9% of the sample lies in the top ten.

Overall study results and their limits: Compared with controls, multiple sclerosis patients had significantly lower normalized Chao1 diversity, a finding suggesting substantial peripheral T-cell clonal expansion. Direct clustering with F measure showed strong co-clustering of samples prepared in the same batch, prompting a batch-effect correction. The multiple sclerosis patient group was slightly younger than the control group.

The specimen sequenced was blood. This TCR derives from a girl under 18 with multiple sclerosis.

The CDR3 is CASSDRDKQETQYF. The nucleotide sequence is TGTGCCAGCAGTGACCGGGACAAGCAAGAGACCCAGTACTTC. The V and J genes are TRBV25-1 and TRBJ2-5; TRBD1 is perhaps the D gene, given 6 matching bases. V is reduced by 3 bases and J by 2 bases, leaving a spacing of 10 bases between them. CDR1 and CDR2, looked up from the germline V gene, are MGHDK and SYGVNS. Its CDR3 holds 14 amino acids, cysteine through phenylalanine. The CDR3 DNA has 42 bases and is translated from base 1.